One T cell receptor (beta chain) is described in this entry. Libraries were prepared by immunoSEQ multiplex PCR; TCRdb keeps only in-frame clonotypes and omits some of them. The data contain over 200,000 clones, 87% of them singletons. Trimming left V 10 bases short and J 3 bases short, with 12 bases between. This CDR3 comprises 12 residues. These data belong to a study of blood T cell repertoires in COVID-19. The sequenced sample consisted of peripheral blood. The genes are TRBV23-1 and TRBJ1-1; a weak D match, TRBD1 (6 bases). TRBV23-1 is reported as an ORF; its role is uncertain. This clonotype was obtained from a woman younger than 30 who had recovered from COVID-19. CDR3 DNA sequence: TGCGCCACAGACAGGACGGACACTGAAGCTTTCTTT. Translated: CATDRTDTEAFF.